One and the same sample provided the 31 T cell receptor beta chains below, sequenced in a study of CDR3 diversity in severe acne. From the PCR reads, TCRdb called clonotypes with MiXCR, one entry per CDR3 protein. The sample comprises under 100,000 distinct CDR3 sequences, 45% to 50% of which are singletons, and 10% rests with the top ten. Material for sequencing was blood. Receptors originate from a male donor in good health, serving as a control.

The chain recombines TRBV9 with TRBJ2-5; D is ambiguous. Germline V gene sequence: CDR1 SGDLS, CDR2 YYNGEE. Deletions cut 7 bases from V and 5 bases from J, with 15 bases between. The CDR3 is 13 amino acids. For the CDR3, the DNA is TGTGCCAGCTGTAGGAACGCCAGGGAGACCCAGTACTTC. Protein product: CASCRNARETQYF.

This clonotype was recorded many times. The rearrangement joins TRBV10-2 to TRBJ2-3; perhaps TRBD1 as D (5 bases). The CDR3 is 17 amino acids. The germline gives CDR1 WSHSY, CDR2 SAAADI. The V gene lost 4 bases and the J gene lost 2 bases, with 19 bases spanning the gap. The CDR3 region has the DNA TGCGCCAGCAGTGCCAGCTCCAAAGGGGTTTTCACAGATACGCAGTATTTT. Translated: CASSASSKGVFTDTQYF.

The table lists this clonotype with a few counts. This chain links TRBV28 with TRBJ1-2, with 9 positions matching TRBD1. The CDR3 consists of 17 residues. The trim removed 6 bases at V and 4 bases at J, leaving 15 bases unmatched. Germline-derived CDR1 and CDR2 are MDHEN and SYDVKM. CDR3 DNA: TGTGCCAGCAGCTTGAAACCGGGACAGGGTCGGGGCTATGGCTACACCTTC. It specifies CASSLKPGQGRGYGYTF.

By share, this clonotype counts as medium-sized (0.01 to 0.1%). This chain uses TRBV15 with TRBJ2-1; the D gene could be TRBD1 or TRBD2 (5 bases each). The CDR3 has 15 amino acids. The V gene's germline CDR1 is LNHNV and CDR2 YYDKDF (reference sequence). Trimming took off 8 bases at V and 6 bases at J, with 20 bases between the two ends. CDR3 DNA: TGTGCCACCGCACTAATGGGACGGGATCTCAATGAGCAGTTCTTC. Translated, it gives CATALMGRDLNEQFF.

This clonotype was recorded a few times. The rearrangement joins TRBV24-1 to TRBJ1-2; D remains ambiguous. The V end was cut by 3 bases, the J end by 0 bases, with 13 bases between. The germline CDR1 and CDR2 sequences are KGHDR and SFDVKD. The CDR3 runs to 16 residues. The CDR3 DNA reads TGTGCCACCAGTGATAATCGTGCAATAGCTAACTATGGCTACACCTTC. Residues: CATSDNRAIANYGYTF.

Here the CDR3 DNA reads TGTGCCAGCAGCTTCGGGACAGATGTCGGGGAGCTGTTTTTT. Protein product: CASSFGTDVGELFF. The chain links TRBV5-4 to TRBJ2-2; 7 positions agree with TRBD1. CDR1 and CDR2 from the germline V gene are SGHNT and YYREEE (reference sequence). Unmatched junction bases numbered 5, after V lost 2 bases and J lost 7 bases. This CDR3 is built from 14 residues.

In this sample, this clonotype is medium-sized. This chain joins TRBV7-9 and TRBJ1-6; D possibly corresponds to TRBD1 (5 bases). Germline V gene lookup returns CDR1 SEHNR and CDR2 FQNEAQ (reference sequence). Trimming stripped 3 bases from V and 6 bases from J, with 9 bases between. This CDR3 has 14 amino acids. Here the CDR3 reads CASSLADINSPLHF. The CDR3 DNA sequence: TGTGCCAGCAGCTTGGCGGACATTAATTCACCCCTCCACTTT.

Note on this clonotype: Germline is not matched at one junction end, which may reflect a read error. The chain has TRBV7-9 and TRBJ1-6; D unresolved. The germline gives CDR1 SEHNR, CDR2 FQNEAQ (reference sequence). The CDR3 spans 12 residues. The CDR3 DNA reads as TGTGCAGGCCGTACCTCGGGTTCACCCCTCCGCTTT. As protein: CAGRTSGSPLRF.

V usage is TRBV15 and J usage is TRBJ2-1; D possibly uses TRBD1 or TRBD2 (7 bases each). Deletions cut 0 bases from V and 8 bases from J, with 11 bases between. CDR3 length equals 14 residues. The germline CDR1 and CDR2 sequences are LNHNV and YYDKDF (reference sequence). The CDR3 DNA reads TGTGCCACCAGCAGAGACCCAGGGGGGGATGAGCAGTTCTTC. Protein product: CATSRDPGGDEQFF.

This clonotype was recorded a few times. The V call is TRBV15, the J call TRBJ1-1; D possibly corresponds to TRBD1 (5 bases). Trimming removed 2 bases at V and 4 bases at J, with 11 bases between. CDR1 and CDR2 (germline): LNHNV, YYDKDF (reference sequence). The CDR3 spans 14 residues. The CDR3 DNA reads as TGTGCCACCAGCAGAAGGGGTGGAGTCACTGAAGCTTTCTTT. This sequence encodes CATSRRGGVTEAFF.

This clonotype was detected ten times or more. The chain carries TRBV20-1 and TRBJ1-6; a weak D match, TRBD1 (5 bases). V dropped 2 bases and J dropped 8 bases, with 19 bases sitting between them. CDR1 and CDR2 from the germline V gene are DFQATT and SNEGSKA (reference sequence). The CDR3 runs 16 residues. CDR3 in amino acids: CSARPPGQGRDSPLHF. As DNA, the CDR3 is TGCAGTGCTAGACCTCCGGGCCAGGGCAGGGATTCACCCCTCCACTTT.

This clonotype showed up many times. This sequence joins TRBV5-1 and TRBJ1-1, with unresolved D. The length of the CDR3 is 14 residues. V lost 0 bases and J 4 bases, leaving 10 bases between the germline ends. Germline assignment: CDR1 SGHRS and CDR2 YFSETQ. CDR3 coding DNA: TGCGCCAGCAGCTTGGGCCAGTGGGGCACTGAAGCTTTCTTT. Translating it yields CASSLGQWGTEAFF.

As for this clonotype: Its ends do not fully match the called genes, so a read error is possible. V and J are TRBV7-3 and TRBJ2-5; TRBD2 matches 14 bases. Germline assignment: CDR1 SGHTA and CDR2 FQGTGA. The CDR3 consists of 18 residues. The CDR3 is CASSLFPGLAGEGGTQYF. The CDR3 bases are TGTGCTAGCAGCTTATTCCCGGGACTAGCGGGAGAGGGAGGGACCCAGTACTTC.

The genes are TRBV5-1 and TRBJ2-1; D ambiguous. The CDR3 has 12 amino acids. Deletions cut 4 bases from V and 4 bases from J, with 6 bases between. Germline CDR1 is SGHRS and CDR2 is YFSETQ. As DNA, the CDR3 is TGCGCCAGCAGCCACGGGTACAATGAGCAGTTCTTC. Translated: CASSHGYNEQFF.

As regards this clonotype: Its ends do not fully match the called genes, so a read error is possible. V is TRBV7-9 and J is TRBJ2-7; a possible D gene is TRBD1 (6 bases). Germline CDR1 reads SEHNR; CDR2 reads FQNEAQ (reference sequence). CDR3 length: 15 amino acids. Written as DNA, the CDR3 is TGCGCCAGCAGCTTGGTGGCAGGGGACTCCTACGAGCAGTACTTC. It translates to CASSLVAGDSYEQYF.

This clonotype came up many times. V gene TRBV5-1 combines with J gene TRBJ2-1; either TRBD1 or TRBD2 may supply D (5 bases each). Germline CDR1 is SGHRS and CDR2 is YFSETQ. The CDR3 extends over 17 amino acids. Trimming removed 0 bases from V and 6 bases from J, with 19 bases in between. In DNA form, the CDR3 reads TGCGCCAGCAGCTTGGATGAGTGGTGGGACCCCCTCAATGAGCAGTTCTTC. Amino acid sequence: CASSLDEWWDPLNEQFF.

The chain recombines TRBV7-2 with TRBJ1-6; D uncertain. Germline V gives CDR1 SGHTA, CDR2 FQGNSA. V dropped 2 bases and J dropped 6 bases, with 5 bases sitting between them. The CDR3 has 13 amino acids. This chain's CDR3 is CASSLLSNSPLHF. In DNA form, the CDR3 reads TGTGCCAGCAGCTTACTGAGTAATTCACCCCTCCACTTT.

This clonotype is deemed medium-sized. The chain has TRBV5-1 and TRBJ2-1; 8 bases are a match to TRBD2. The CDR3 is 16 amino acids. V lost 1 base to trimming and J lost 3 bases; unmatched junction nucleotides: 6. Germline V CDR1 and CDR2: SGHRS, YFSETQ. This CDR3 reads CASSLWSGSSYNEQFF. The CDR3 DNA is TGCGCCAGCAGCTTGTGGAGCGGGAGCAGCTACAATGAGCAGTTCTTC. Full variable domain (rest looked up from reference TRBV5-1 and TRBJ2-1): KAGVTQTPRYLIKTRGQQVTLSCSPISGHRSVSWYQQTPGQGLQFLFEYFSETQRNKGNFPGRFSGRQFSNSRSEMNVSTLELGDSALYLCASSLWSGSSYNEQFFGPGTRLTVL.

As for this clonotype: Germline and junction disagree at one end, which may indicate a read error. The rearrangement joins TRBV7-3 to TRBJ2-2; D gene ambiguous. Germline values: CDR1 SGHTA, CDR2 FQGTGA. The CDR3 length is 14 residues. CDR3 in DNA: TGTGCTAGCAGCTTACCCGGGAACACCGGGGAGCTGTTTTTT. Protein: CASSLPGNTGELFF.

This chain connects TRBV6-6 to TRBJ1-2, with D unclear. There are 14 residues in the CDR3. Trimming took 5 bases from V and 8 from J, leaving 18 bases between them. Germline-derived CDR1 and CDR2 are MNHNY and SVGAGI (reference sequence). CDR3 sequence (DNA): TGTGCCAGCAGTGAAGCGGGGAGTCTCAGGGGCTACACCTTC. This translates into CASSEAGSLRGYTF.

Regarding this clonotype: A much larger clone sits a single nucleotide away, making a read error possible. This chain joins TRBV12-3 or TRBV12-4 and TRBJ1-5; 7 bases match TRBD1. V was clipped by 7 bases and J by 3 bases; unmatched bases: 9. This CDR3 spans 15 amino acids. The CDR3 nucleotides are TGTGCCAGCAATTCCCGACAGGGCTTCAATCAGCCCCAGCATTTT. Protein product: CASNSRQGFNQPQHF.

This clonotype was seen ten or more times. This rearrangement joins TRBV7-2 to TRBJ2-5; D may be TRBD2 (7 bases). Trimming removed 5 bases at V and 7 bases at J, with 20 bases between. There are 15 residues in the CDR3. Looked up from germline, CDR1 is SGHTA and CDR2 is FQGNSA. The CDR3 nucleotides are TGTGCCAGCAGCCTGGGGGGGGCATCGGCCCCGACCCAGTACTTC. Its protein is CASSLGGASAPTQYF.

A few counts support this clonotype. The V and J genes are TRBV7-9 and TRBJ2-5, with D perhaps matching TRBD1 or TRBD2 (5 bases each). In germline, CDR1 is SEHNR, CDR2 FQNEAQ (reference sequence). V gave up 4 bases and J gave up 5 bases, with 11 bases separating them. The CDR3 sequence is 13 residues long. CDR3 sequence reads: CASSWVEGETQYF. For the CDR3, the DNA is TGTGCCAGCAGCTGGGTTGAGGGGGAGACCCAGTACTTC. Complete variable domain (other parts from reference TRBV7-9 and TRBJ2-5): DTGVSQNPRHKITKRGQNVTFRCDPISEHNRLYWYRQTLGQGPEFLTYFQNEAQLEKSRLLSDRFSAERPKGSFSTLEIQRTEQGDSAMYLCASSWVEGETQYFGPGTRLLVL.

By frequency in the sample, this clonotype is medium-sized (0.01 to 0.1%). The J gene is TRBJ1-6, the V gene TRBV19; no reliable D call. This CDR3 has 12 amino acids. Trimming pared 3 bases from V and 7 bases from J, leaving 4 bases between. Germline V gives CDR1 LNHDA, CDR2 SQIVND (reference sequence). The CDR3 sequence: CASSIQNSPLHF. In DNA form, the CDR3 reads TGTGCCAGTAGTATCCAGAATTCACCCCTCCACTTT.

This clonotype appeared once. The rearrangement links TRBV4-2 to TRBJ2-3, with 10 bases aligning to TRBD1. CDR3 size: 16 residues. The trim removed 2 bases at V and 5 bases at J, leaving 7 bases unmatched. CDR1 and CDR2 (germline): LGHNA, YNFKEQ. The CDR3 is CASSQTGTGVRDTQYF. In nucleotides, the CDR3 is TGTGCCAGCAGCCAAACCGGGACAGGGGTTAGAGATACGCAGTATTTT.

With respect to this clonotype: One end of the junction does not line up with germline, which may come from a read error. This chain joins TRBV24-1 and TRBJ1-1; 8 bases are a match to TRBD1. The CDR3 spans 14 residues. Per the germline V gene, CDR1 is KGHDR and CDR2 is SFDVKD. CDR3 sequence reads: CASSQGQGSSEAFF. The CDR3 DNA follows: TGCGCCAGCAGCCAAGGACAGGGTTCGAGTGAAGCTTTCTTT.

There are many counts of this clonotype. V usage is TRBV5-1 and J usage is TRBJ1-1, with TRBD1 identical over 9 bases. The germline gives CDR1 SGHRS, CDR2 YFSETQ. The CDR3 extends over 15 amino acids. J lost 7 bases, V lost 5 bases, and 12 bases had no gene match. The CDR3 reads CASRSFGQGHFEAFF. Here the CDR3 DNA reads TGCGCCAGCAGGTCCTTCGGACAGGGGCACTTTGAAGCTTTCTTT.

CDR3 sequence reads: CASSLPPQETQYF. For the CDR3, the DNA is TGTGCCAGCAGCTTGCCTCCTCAAGAGACCCAGTACTTC. The chain links TRBV7-2 to TRBJ2-5; D unclear. This CDR3 spans 13 amino acids. Trimming took off 3 bases at V and 2 bases at J, with 7 bases between the two ends. CDR1 SGHTA and CDR2 FQGNSA come from the germline V gene. The full variable domain, its missing parts supplied by reference TRBV7-2 and TRBJ2-5, is GAGVSQSPSNKVTEKGKDVELRCDPISGHTALYWYRQSLGQGLEFLIYFQGNSAPDKSGLPSDRFSAERTGGSVSTLTIQRTQQEDSAVYLCASSLPPQETQYFGPGTRLLVL.

This clonotype showed up many times. The V and J genes are TRBV7-9 and TRBJ2-7; D remains unclear. The CDR3 covers 14 residues. Trimming pared 0 bases from V and 7 bases from J, leaving 13 bases between. CDR1 SEHNR and CDR2 FQNEAQ come from the germline V gene (reference sequence). In DNA, the CDR3 is TGTGCCAGCAGCTTAGCGAGAGGTAGGCGGGAGCAGTACTTC. It is translated as CASSLARGRREQYF. Supplemented by reference TRBV7-9 and TRBJ2-7, the full variable domain reads DTGVSQNPRHKITKRGQNVTFRCDPISEHNRLYWYRQTLGQGPEFLTYFQNEAQLEKSRLLSDRFSAERPKGSFSTLEIQRTEQGDSAMYLCASSLARGRREQYFGPGTRLTVT.

The chain uses TRBV6-5 and TRBJ1-2; D remains ambiguous. V lost 0 bases and J lost 8, with 19 bases in between. Germline lookup yields CDR1 MNHEY and CDR2 SVGAGI. This CDR3 is built from 16 residues. The CDR3 sequence is CASSYSNYIKDIGYTF. The CDR3 bases are TGTGCCAGCAGTTACTCCAACTATATAAAGGATATCGGCTACACCTTC.

This clonotype was counted at least ten times. The CDR3 nucleotides are TGTGCCAGCAGTTCGGGACAGTCGGCTGAAAAACTGTTTTTT. Protein sequence: CASSSGQSAEKLFF. This chain uses TRBV12-3 or TRBV12-4 with TRBJ1-4; 7 positions agree with TRBD1. CDR3 length: 14 amino acids. After removal of 4 bases from V and 7 bases from J, the junction contained 6 bases not matched to a gene.